The entry below describes one T cell receptor (beta chain). Its antigen is unknown. Repertoires were generated with immunoSEQ multiplex PCR, while TCRdb's copy carries only in-frame clones and drops some. The data contain tens of thousands of clones, about nine tenths of them seen just once; the ten biggest clones take up less than 2.5%. The germline CDR1 and CDR2 sequences are SGHDT and YYEEEE. The CDR3 spans 15 residues. V was clipped by 6 bases and J by 8 bases; unmatched bases: 9. The data stem from a study of OX40 agonist ivuxolimab in advanced cancers. As for the study in general: Partial responses were seen in three patients, one with hepatocellular carcinoma and two with cutaneous melanoma.

Study-level points and caveats: The work left the antigen specificity of expanded peripheral T cells undetermined.

The source was CD4+ or CD8+ T cells sorted from blood, collected in a trial of the OX40 agonist ivuxolimab. The genes are TRBV5-6 and TRBJ2-3; TRBD2 matches 13 bases. This clonotype was sampled from an adult with an advanced solid tumor such as melanoma, head and neck, liver or kidney cancer. The CDR3 DNA reads TGTGCCAGCACCCTACTAGCGGGGGGGCCAGGTACGCAGTATTTT. Protein sequence: CASTLLAGGPGTQYF.